This T cell receptor (beta chain) was obtained from a study of T cells in Graves' hyperthyroidism and ophthalmopathy. This CDR3 has 14 amino acids. Germline V CDR1 and CDR2: LNHDA, SQIVND (reference sequence). Trimming pared 6 bases from V and 3 bases from J, leaving 11 bases between. What was amplified from RNA transcripts were TCR beta CDR3 regions. The HTBI primer set served for first-round RT-PCR of the TCR CDR3. TCRdb re-derived calls from the multiplex PCR reads in MiXCR, one entry per CDR3 protein. The repertoire holds some 620,000 distinct CDR3 sequences, 15% to 20% seen once, with about 3.8% in the top ten.

The sample consisted of blood. The clonotype comes from a woman under 40 with Graves' hyperthyroidism. V and J are TRBV19 and TRBJ2-2; D gene uncertain. The CDR3 bases are TGTGCCAGTAGGATGTATGTTGACACCGGGGAGCTGTTTTTT. Translated: CASRMYVDTGELFF. Looking up the rest from reference TRBV19 and TRBJ2-2 gives the full variable domain: DGGITQSPKYLFRKEGQNVTLSCEQNLNHDAMYWYRQDPGQGLRLIYYSQIVNDFQKGDIAEGYSVSREKKESFPLTVTSAQKNPTAFYLCASRMYVDTGELFFGEGSRLTVL.